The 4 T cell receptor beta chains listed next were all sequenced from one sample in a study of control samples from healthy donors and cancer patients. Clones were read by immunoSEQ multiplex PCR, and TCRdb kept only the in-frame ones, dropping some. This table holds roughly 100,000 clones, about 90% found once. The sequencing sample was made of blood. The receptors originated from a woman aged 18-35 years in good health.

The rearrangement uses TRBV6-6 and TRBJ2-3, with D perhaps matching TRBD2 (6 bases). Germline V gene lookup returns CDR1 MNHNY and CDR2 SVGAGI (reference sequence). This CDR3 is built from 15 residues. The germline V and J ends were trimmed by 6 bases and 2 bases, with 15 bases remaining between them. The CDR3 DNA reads TGTGCCAGCAGAAAGCCCGCGGGGTCCACAGATACGCAGTATTTT. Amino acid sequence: CASRKPAGSTDTQYF.

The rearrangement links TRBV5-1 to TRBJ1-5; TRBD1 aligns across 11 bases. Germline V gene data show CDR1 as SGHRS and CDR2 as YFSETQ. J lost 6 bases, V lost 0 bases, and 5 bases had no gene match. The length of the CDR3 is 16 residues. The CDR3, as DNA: TGCGCCAGCAGCTTGGGACCCGGGACAGGGGGTCAGCCCCAGCATTTT. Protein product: CASSLGPGTGGQPQHF.

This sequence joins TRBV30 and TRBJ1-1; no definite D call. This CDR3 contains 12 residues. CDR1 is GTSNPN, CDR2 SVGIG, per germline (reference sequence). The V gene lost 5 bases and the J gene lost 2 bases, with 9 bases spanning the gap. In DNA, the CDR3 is TGTGCCTGGGGGCCGGCCAACACTGAAGCTTTCTTT. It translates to CAWGPANTEAFF.

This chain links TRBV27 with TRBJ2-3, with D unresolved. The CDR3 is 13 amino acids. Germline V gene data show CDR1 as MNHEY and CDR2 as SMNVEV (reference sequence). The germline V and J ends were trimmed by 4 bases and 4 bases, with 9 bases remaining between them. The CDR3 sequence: CASSSTGPDTQYF. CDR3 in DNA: TGTGCCAGCAGTTCGACGGGCCCAGATACGCAGTATTTT.